The next 21 T cell receptor beta chains were all read from a single sample in a study of shared clonotypes between healthy human individuals. The table came from immunoSEQ multiplex PCR; TCRdb's copy has only in-frame clones and leaves some out. Here the sample spans approximately 510,000 clones, approximately 85% being singletons. Sequenced sample: PBMCs. The receptor set was obtained from a woman aged 40 to 50 in good health. Some clones in this sample may be carry-over from other donors' samples.

The genes are TRBV5-4 and TRBJ2-5; 9 bases map to TRBD2. With V trimmed by 4 bases and J by 5 bases, 12 bases remained unmatched. CDR3 size: 16 residues. Germline CDR1 SGHNT, CDR2 YYREEE (reference sequence). The CDR3 nucleotides read TGTGCCAGCAGCCCCCATGGCGGGAGGGCCGGTGAGACCCAGTACTTC. Its translation: CASSPHGGRAGETQYF.

This clone was picked up one time. The genes are TRBV5-1 and TRBJ2-1, with 14 bases that match TRBD2. J was trimmed by 10 bases and V by 4 bases; bases with no gene match: 7. This CDR3 is built from 15 residues. Germline-derived CDR1 and CDR2 are SGHRS and YFSETQ. As DNA, the CDR3 is TGCGCCAGCAGCATGGGACTAGCGGGAGTCGACGAGCAGTTCTTC. It is translated as CASSMGLAGVDEQFF.

The DNA for the CDR3 is TGTGCCAGCAGCCAATACGGACTAGTCGGCTACGAGCAGTACTTC. Its translation is CASSQYGLVGYEQYF. The chain couples TRBV14 to TRBJ2-5, with 7 nucleotides matching TRBD2. The J call may be wrong; the DNA end is better matched by TRBJ2-7. The CDR3 has 15 residues. The germline V gene has CDR1 SGHDN and CDR2 FVKESK.

The chain is built from TRBV7-2 and TRBJ2-3, with D possibly matching TRBD1 (6 bases). Germline values: CDR1 SGHTA, CDR2 FQGNSA. The V and J ends lost 2 bases and 4 bases respectively, with 10 bases between them. The CDR3 is 14 residues long. The CDR3 is CASSLLPGADTQYF. CDR3 DNA: TGTGCCAGCAGCTTATTACCAGGGGCAGATACGCAGTATTTT.

The chain is built from TRBV20-1 and TRBJ2-3; D unclear. Germline V CDR1 and CDR2: DFQATT, SNEGSKA (reference sequence). Trimming removed 7 bases from V and 6 bases from J, with 11 bases in between. CDR3 length equals 11 residues. The CDR3 here is CSGKDLDTQYF. The CDR3 region has the DNA TGCAGTGGAAAGGATCTGGATACGCAGTATTTT.

This clone showed up just once. The CDR3 nucleotides read TGTGCCAGCAGCCCTTCTAGGGGATTCGACGAGCAGTACTTC. Amino acids: CASSPSRGFDEQYF. The chain couples TRBV27 to TRBJ2-7; TRBD1 is a possible D gene (5 bases). CDR1 is MNHEY, CDR2 SMNVEV, per germline (reference sequence). With 6 bases removed from V and 5 bases from J, the gap between germline ends came to 17 bases. This CDR3 contains 14 residues.

This sequence joins TRBV7-7 and TRBJ2-6, with D uncertain. This CDR3 region has 18 residues. Trimming cost V 5 bases and J 5 bases, with 22 bases left between them. CDR1 SSHAT and CDR2 FNYEAQ come from the germline V gene (reference sequence). DNA of the CDR3: TGTGCCAGCAGCGTGCACTCTAAGCCACAAAGTCGGGCCAACGTCCTGACTTTC. This codes for CASSVHSKPQSRANVLTF.

The sample holds one count of this clone. V is TRBV2 and J is TRBJ1-3; TRBD1 matches at 7 bases. Germline V gene data show CDR1 as SNHLY and CDR2 as FYNNEI. This CDR3 has 15 amino acids. V lost 3 bases, J lost 4 bases, and 6 bases stayed unmatched. As DNA, the CDR3 is TGTGCCAGCAGTGACGGCAGGGGGAGAGGAAACACCATATATTTT. Translating it yields CASSDGRGRGNTIYF.

J is TRBJ1-2 and V is TRBV6-5, with TRBD1 as a possible D gene (6 bases). V dropped 4 bases and J dropped 2 bases, with 14 bases sitting between them. CDR3 length: 15 residues. Looked up from germline, CDR1 is MNHEY and CDR2 is SVGAGI. CDR3 in DNA: TGTGCCAGCAGTTTGGGGACAAATTTCAACTATGGCTACACCTTC. It encodes CASSLGTNFNYGYTF.

This clone was seen a single time. The chain recombines TRBV11-2 with TRBJ1-3, with D hard to call. Per the germline V gene, CDR1 is SGHAT and CDR2 is FQNNGV. The CDR3 extends over 13 amino acids. Trimming left V 3 bases short and J 3 bases short, with 6 bases between. This CDR3 reads CASSFGDGNTIYF. The CDR3 bases are TGTGCCAGCAGCTTTGGCGATGGAAACACCATATATTTT.

The gene calls are TRBV7-2 and TRBJ2-1, with 10 bases aligning to TRBD2. Trimming took 1 base from V and 7 from J; bases not matched to a gene: 7. CDR1 is SGHTA, CDR2 FQGNSA, per germline. CDR3 length equals 16 residues. CDR3 sequence: CASSLGLAGVKNEQFF. CDR3 nucleotides: TGTGCCAGCAGCTTAGGTCTAGCGGGAGTTAAGAATGAGCAGTTCTTC. The full variable domain, completed using reference TRBV7-2 and TRBJ2-1, is GAGVSQSPSNKVTEKGKDVELRCDPISGHTALYWYRQSLGQGLEFLIYFQGNSAPDKSGLPSDRFSAERTGGSVSTLTIQRTQQEDSAVYLCASSLGLAGVKNEQFFGPGTRLTVL.

This clone was observed a handful of times. In DNA, the CDR3 is TGTGCCAGCCGCCGGGACCCGCGGTCGTTAGGGTACTTC. Protein: CASRRDPRSLGYF. This chain links TRBV28 with TRBJ2-7, with D perhaps given as TRBD1 or TRBD2 (5 bases each). The CDR3 length is 13 residues. Trimming removed 8 bases at V and 12 bases at J, with 23 bases between. CDR1 and CDR2 (germline): MDHEN, SYDVKM.

This chain uses TRBV6-1 with TRBJ1-3; 11 bases are shared with TRBD1. Looked up from germline, CDR1 is MNHNS and CDR2 is SASEGT. V shed 4 bases and J 4 bases; nucleotides not matched to a gene: 9. The CDR3 is 17 amino acids. In DNA form, the CDR3 reads TGTGCCAGCAGTGCCCGGACAGGGGGCAGTTCCGGAAACACCATATATTTT. Protein product: CASSARTGGSSGNTIYF.

This chain links TRBV28 with TRBJ2-2; D is possibly TRBD1 (6 bases). CDR1 is MDHEN, CDR2 SYDVKM, per germline. The CDR3 is made up of 13 amino acids. The DNA for the CDR3 is TGTGCTGGCCAGGGGACGAACACCGGGGAGCTGTTTTTT. It encodes CAGQGTNTGELFF. Complete variable domain (other parts from reference TRBV28 and TRBJ2-2): DVKVTQSSRYLVKRTGEKVFLECVQDMDHENMFWYRQDPGLGLRLIYFSYDVKMKEKGDIPEGYSVSREKKERFSLILESASTNQTSMYLCAGQGTNTGELFFGEGSRLTVL.

The chain has TRBV29-1 and TRBJ2-2, with D possibly TRBD1 on 6 matching bases. The germline gives CDR1 SQVTM, CDR2 ANQGSEA. V lost 3 bases to trimming and J lost 4 bases, with 9 bases between them. This CDR3 has 13 amino acids. In nucleotides, the CDR3 is TGCAGCGTTGATGAAGGGGGCACCGGGGAGCTGTTTTTT. Translated, it gives CSVDEGGTGELFF.

This clone was seen once. The chain links TRBV10-2 to TRBJ2-3; 10 positions agree with TRBD2. CDR3 length equals 15 residues. Germline assignment: CDR1 WSHSY and CDR2 SAAADI. V lost 6 bases to trimming and J lost 1 base; unmatched junction nucleotides: 4. CDR3 sequence (DNA): TGCGCCAGCAGCTTAGCGGGAGGCGGCACAGATACGCAGTATTTT. It specifies CASSLAGGGTDTQYF.

The V call is TRBV7-9, the J call TRBJ2-3, with D tentatively TRBD1 (5 bases). CDR3 size: 14 residues. Germline V gene data show CDR1 as SEHNR and CDR2 as FQNEAQ (reference sequence). Trimming removed 5 bases from V and 6 bases from J, with 15 bases in between. In DNA, the CDR3 is TGTGCCAGCAGCCTAGGGGTAGAGTCGGATACGCAGTATTTT. Its protein is CASSLGVESDTQYF. Full variable domain (remainder filled in from reference TRBV7-9 and TRBJ2-3): DTGVSQNPRHKITKRGQNVTFRCDPISEHNRLYWYRQTLGQGPEFLTYFQNEAQLEKSRLLSDRFSAERPKGSFSTLEIQRTEQGDSAMYLCASSLGVESDTQYFGPGTRLTVL.

Comments on this clone: It is likely a read error: a sequence one base away is far more abundant. Other DNA sequences from this sample encode an identical CDR3 as well. The gene calls are TRBV6-5 and TRBJ2-7, with D unclear. From germline, CDR1 is MNHEY and CDR2 SVGAGI. There are 11 residues in the CDR3. The V and J ends lost 4 bases and 3 bases respectively, with 4 bases between them. This CDR3 reads CASSSRYEQYF. As DNA, the CDR3 is TGTGCCAGCAGTTCGCGCTACGAGCAGTACTTC.

The chain joins TRBV11-2 to TRBJ1-5; 9 nucleotides line up with TRBD1. CDR1 and CDR2 from the germline V gene are SGHAT and FQNNGV. This CDR3 spans 14 amino acids. Trimming at V came to 6 bases and at J to 9 bases, leaving 9 bases not matched to a gene. CDR3 loop: CASSSTGGAGPQHF. Here the CDR3 DNA reads TGTGCCAGCAGTTCCACAGGGGGCGCGGGGCCCCAGCATTTT.

The V call is TRBV28, the J call TRBJ2-7; D is ambiguous. The V gene's germline CDR1 is MDHEN and CDR2 SYDVKM. CDR3 length: 14 residues. V dropped 3 bases and J dropped 3 bases, with 12 bases sitting between them. The CDR3 DNA reads as TGTGCCAGCAGTTTGAACAGCCCGAACTACGAGCAGTACTTC. It yields the protein CASSLNSPNYEQYF.

This clone has more than one count but fewer than ten. J is TRBJ1-2 and V is TRBV9; 8 nucleotides match TRBD1. The germline gives CDR1 SGDLS, CDR2 YYNGEE. The CDR3 has 14 amino acids. The junction had 6 bases not matched to a gene; V was cut back by 3 bases and J by 5 bases. CDR3 sequence (DNA): TGTGCCAGCAGCGCGACAGGGGCGGGATATGGCTACACCTTC. Protein: CASSATGAGYGYTF. The full variable domain, completed using reference TRBV9 and TRBJ1-2, is DSGVTQTPKHLITATGQRVTLRCSPRSGDLSVYWYQQSLDQGLQFLIQYYNGEERAKGNILERFSAQQFPDLHSELNLSSLELGDSALYFCASSATGAGYGYTFGSGTRLTVV.